This T cell receptor beta chain is drawn from a study of blood T cell repertoires in COVID-19 (dated by TCRdb to the early 2020s). A note on the overall study: Collaborator samples came from the United States, Italy and Spain and covered acute and convalescent phases of COVID-19. The prospective study material was composed of cDNA or gDNA derived from T cells, B-cell-depleted T cells, or PBMCs. Subjects who had been exposed to COVID-19, were actively infected with it, or had recovered from it provided the deeply sampled blood TCRbeta repertoires that made up the dataset. The repertoires were released in a freely available public database intended as a resource for research on the immune response to SARS-CoV-2. Samples were obtained from the ongoing ImmuneRACE study (first 160 participants) and from 1,200 or so subjects provided by 6 global collaborators. The sample metadata nearly always contained a de-identified subject ID, COVID-19 status, age in years and sex. HLA class I and class II types, where available, came from metadata supplied by the sample provider rather than from assay-based typing. What the authors observed across the whole study: The amount of clinical and demographic metadata varied by source and participant and was provided uncurated.

Enrolling through a virtual design, the prospective study's participants ranged in age from roughly 18 to 95 years and lived across some 23 United States geographic areas. In the prospective study, cohorts were assigned on the basis of participant-reported clinical history obtained from a screening survey and a study questionnaire. Exposed participants were defined as having been in contact with someone with a PCR-confirmed or clinician-diagnosed COVID-19 case within 2 weeks of study entry. Each participant in the prospective study had whole blood, serum and a nasopharyngeal or oropharyngeal swab collected by mobile phlebotomists. Prospective study participants could optionally give additional blood draws and questionnaires over an approximately two-month period. Prospective study blood samples were shipped either frozen or at room temperature before DNA extraction. Concerning this clone itself: Its antigen is not yet known. Nothing much larger sits one base from this clone, and base qualities are not available.

The immunoSEQ Assay, a bias-controlled multiplex PCR, was used to amplify TCRbeta CDR3 regions from genomic DNA. On the authors' methods: The number of nucleated cells in each sample was estimated by amplification of reference gene primers within the assay. Sequence reads were collapsed and filtered to measure the absolute abundance of every unique TCRbeta CDR3 rearrangement. For each sample, productive Simpson clonality was calculated as the square root of Simpson's diversity index across productive rearrangements. TCRdb mirrors the immuneACCESS table, restricted to in-frame sequences. Some clones are absent from its copies; in checked studies, under half trace to an unresolved V gene, and the reason for the others is unknown. Clonal size and the V and J genes are those of that table, whereas D and trimming came from the DNA. This sample is represented by approximately 190,000 clones; roughly 84% of them were singletons. Around 2.9% of the sample is in the top ten clones.

The junction shows trimming of 2 bases on V and 7 bases on J, plus 14 bases between the germline ends. Spanning cysteine to phenylalanine, the CDR3 consists of 15 amino acids. Only the CDR3 region is kept as DNA, spanning 45 bases read in frame from base 1. Via the germline V gene, CDR1 is WSHSY and CDR2 SAAADI. The TCR was taken from a woman aged 30 to 39 who had been exposed to COVID-19. Sequenced material: PBMCs or T cells enriched from blood (not recorded which). The chain joins TRBV10-2 to TRBJ2-2; a tentative D match to TRBD2 spans 6 bases. The CDR3 sequence is CASSEPGGLGGELFF. The nucleotides are TGCGCCAGCAGTGAGCCAGGAGGGTTGGGCGGGGAGCTGTTTTTT.